This T cell receptor beta chain was recovered during a study of blood T cell repertoires in COVID-19. Looking at the study overall: The United States, Italy and Spain supplied acute and convalescent COVID-19 samples.

In the study's own analysis: By means of reference gene primer amplification, nucleated cell counts were estimated. Sequenced by immunoSEQ multiplex PCR; TCRdb stores in-frame clones only, minus some. V and J calls and clone size are those listed in that table; D and trimming were worked out from the DNA. Of about 240,000 clones listed, about 85% are singletons. Germline V CDR1 and CDR2: SGHRS, YFSETQ. Trimming took 4 bases from V and 8 from J; bases not matched to a gene: 3. The CDR3 is 13 amino acids. V gene TRBV5-1 combines with J gene TRBJ1-6; 7 nucleotides match TRBD1. The clonotype comes from a man aged 60-69 years who had recovered from COVID-19. The sample comprised peripheral blood. CDR3 in amino acids: CASSLDRDSPLHF. In DNA form, the CDR3 reads TGCGCCAGCAGCCTAGACAGGGATTCACCCCTCCACTTT.